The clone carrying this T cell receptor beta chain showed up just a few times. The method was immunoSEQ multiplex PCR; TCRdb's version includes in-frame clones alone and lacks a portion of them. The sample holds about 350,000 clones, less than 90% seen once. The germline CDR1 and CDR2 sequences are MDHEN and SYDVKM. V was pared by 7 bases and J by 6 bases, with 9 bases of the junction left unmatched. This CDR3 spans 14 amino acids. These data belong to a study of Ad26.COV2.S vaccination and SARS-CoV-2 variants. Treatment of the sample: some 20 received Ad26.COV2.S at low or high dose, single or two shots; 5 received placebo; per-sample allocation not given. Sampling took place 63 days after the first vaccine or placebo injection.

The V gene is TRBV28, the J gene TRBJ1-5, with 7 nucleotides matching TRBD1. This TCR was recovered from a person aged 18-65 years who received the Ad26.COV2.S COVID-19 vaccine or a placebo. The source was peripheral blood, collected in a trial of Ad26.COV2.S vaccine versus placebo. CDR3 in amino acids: CASTELGGGQPQHF. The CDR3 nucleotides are TGTGCCAGCACTGAGTTAGGGGGCGGTCAGCCCCAGCATTTT. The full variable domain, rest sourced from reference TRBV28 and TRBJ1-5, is DVKVTQSSRYLVKRTGEKVFLECVQDMDHENMFWYRQDPGLGLRLIYFSYDVKMKEKGDIPEGYSVSREKKERFSLILESASTNQTSMYLCASTELGGGQPQHFGDGTRLSIL.